The present T cell receptor beta chain was sequenced within a study of blood T cell repertoires in COVID-19. Sequencing used immunoSEQ multiplex PCR; TCRdb keeps in-frame clones, though not all of them. The data contain 330,000 or so clones, approximately 89% of them seen just once; the ten biggest clones take up over 3.5%. Germline CDR1 is DFQATT and CDR2 is SNEGSKA (reference sequence). This CDR3 is built from 11 residues. The clonotype was recovered from a woman in her fifties or sixties with COVID-19, enrolled during active disease. The sample was peripheral blood. The rearrangement uses TRBV20-1 and TRBJ1-2; weak D call: TRBD1 (5 bases). The CDR3: CSRVANYGYTF. CDR3 in DNA: TGCAGCAGGGTAGCTAACTATGGCTACACCTTC.